This T cell receptor beta chain is from a study of cytomegalovirus exposure and HLA in healthy donors (dated by TCRdb to 2016 to 2017). At the level of the whole study: In an earlier analysis of 450 to 750 of the donors, 250 to 350 Gb of sequence data and 90 million to 130 million unique TCR beta sequences from about 179 million T cells were reported. An early release covering roughly 640 HLA-typed donors comprised roughly 300 gigabases of sequencing data and tens of millions of unique TCR sequences. Of the roughly 400 genotyped donors, roughly 80% fell in the genetic ancestry cluster associated with self-reported Caucasian donors. The study aimed to test whether cataloging public T cell receptors could reveal signatures of past pathogen exposure. The study used immunosequencing to profile the T cell repertoires of 670 or so subjects and linked those repertoires to cytomegalovirus serostatus. In addition to the first cohort of 666 subjects, a separate validation cohort of 120 different subjects was used. To predict cytomegalovirus infection status, the study brought together high-throughput TCR immunosequencing, statistical association of individual TCRs with disease status, and machine learning. To study patterns of TCR occurrence, a later analysis re-analyzed previously published TCR beta repertoires from 500 to 850 donors and added high-resolution HLA genotyping. The later analysis used no new phenotypic data to find candidate immune exposures, relying instead on TCR beta sequences and their occurrence across donors. In an earlier analysis of roughly 580 of the donors, high-throughput TCR beta sequencing was used to judge whether each TCR beta V gene segment behaved as functional or pseudogenic. Alongside the repertoire data, information on donor age, sex, ethnicity and CMV serostatus was compiled. In a later genetic analysis, genome-wide SNP genotypes for about three fifths of the roughly 670 donors were used, and that subset was treated as a discovery cohort. All discovery cohort repertoires had been generated using a single sequencing platform. HLA typing covered class I and class II loci at four-digit resolution. Typing coverage varied by locus: about 620-640 donors for A, B, C, DRB1 and DQB1; more than 500 for DQA1; around 610 for DPA1; about 450 for DPB1. Roughly 5 DR-DQ haplotypes were handled as single units for association and clustering, since linkage in the cohort was strong. Among roughly 370 genotyped donors of the cohort, an average of 235,054 unique TCR beta nucleotide sequences were sequenced per donor, approximately 20% of them non-productive.

The research as a whole found: Correlated functional status among segregating V segments might reflect linkage disequilibrium, but an unknown experimental factor could not be ruled out. A total of some 180 TCR beta chains were listed by the study as associated with cytomegalovirus. The earlier analysis of some 560 of the donors excluded over 15 rarely observed V segments, including chromosome 9 orphons, because counts were too low. For the cohort, immune exposure information was limited to CMV serostatus. In a later analysis, about 16,000 TCR beta sequences were associated with specific HLA alleles at a false discovery rate of 0.05. A later genetic analysis associated a missense DCLRE1C variant with V-gene and J-gene trimming of TCR beta chains, and an independent cohort replicated the association. In a later genetic analysis, fewer N-insertions in productive TCRs were reported among donors in an Asian-associated ancestry cluster than the roughly 710-donor mean. In vitro tests confirmed that a few of the cytomegalovirus-associated TCR beta chains recognize cytomegalovirus antigens. The 87-base-pair reads could not distinguish some IMGT-functional V segments, including TRBV6-2 and TRBV6-3, so those segments were excluded. Broadly in line with IMGT annotations, most TCR beta V segments showed up in productive rearrangements about 87% or about 30% of the time in an earlier analysis of several hundred of the donors. When HLA alleles, especially DR and DQ, strongly co-occurred, TCR associations were difficult to assign to individual alleles. A later analysis found that most CMV-associated TCR beta chains appeared HLA-restricted, with HLA associations seemingly driven largely by CMV exposure. Most TCR sequences were seen in very few donors, while some public TCRs were found in many individuals. In a later analysis, the rate of TCR association differed among HLA loci, with DRB1 alleles having the most associated TCRs and HLA-C alleles having the fewest. The authors suggested that the approach could potentially be generalized to other disease states and immunological phenotypes. This cohort had only TCR beta chains sequenced, and the lack of alpha or paired-chain data limited which features could be detected. Several of the top co-occurrence clusters appeared to be linked to parvovirus B19, influenza, CMV and Epstein-Barr virus, according to a later analysis. A further reported finding was that TCR beta sequences accurately predicted the HLA-A and HLA-B alleles for most subjects in the first cohort. Cytomegalovirus status was reported to be diagnosed by the classifier with high specificity and sensitivity in both the original and validation cohorts. HLA typing was unavailable for some donors at each locus, so association tests used only the typed subset. A cluster of highly shared sequence variants was judged likely to be a technical artifact of the sequencing pipeline. Compared with equally common non-associated chains, HLA-associated TCR beta chains in a later analysis were more clonally expanded and had lower generation probabilities. Sequencing depth was assumed to be roughly uniform across donors in the presence/absence analyses, though that assumption may not hold.

Worth noting for this clone: No cognate antigen has been identified for it.

The cohort consisted of hundreds of healthy bone marrow donors. At the time of sampling, all cohort members were nominally healthy, though unrecorded immune exposures were likely present. The donor was CMV seropositive and belonged to the group of 250 to 300 seropositive cohort members. A peripheral blood sample was provided by each donor, and peripheral blood mononuclear cells were used for TCR beta sequencing. The Qiagen DNeasy Blood Extraction Kit was used to extract genomic DNA from the blood cell samples. CDR1 MNHNS and CDR2 SASEGT were looked up in the germline V gene. The CDR3 sequence holds 14 residues, the cysteine and phenylalanine included. Only the CDR3 DNA stays, 42 bases, in frame from base 1. Trimming removed 2 bases from V and 2 bases from J, leaving 10 bases between the germline ends. Libraries were built with the immunoSEQ multiplex PCR assay. For the multiplex PCR, a mixture combining 60 forward primers for TCR Vbeta segments and 13 reverse primers for TCR Jbeta segments was used. A multiplex PCR assay on genomic DNA amplified the CDR3 region of rearranged TCR beta genes. Amplified TCR beta libraries were sequenced as 87-base-pair reads on the Illumina HiSeq System. The paper's data handling went like this. In a later analysis, tens of millions of unique TCR beta chains were counted across the 500 to 850 repertoires, and approximately 9.9 million of these chains were shared by at least two donors. Raw reads were error-corrected and collapsed into unique sequences by a nearest-neighbor algorithm in which closely related sequences were merged to remove PCR and sequencing errors. Alignment of CDR3 sequences to IMGT reference sequences was used to assign V, D and J gene segments. For a sequence to be retained, a match of at least six nucleotides to both a V gene segment and a J gene segment was required. A rearrangement was called productive if the CDR3 had no stop codons and remained in frame with V and J, and every other rearrangement was called non-productive. Following IMGT convention, CDR3 was defined as the stretch from the second conserved V-encoded cysteine up to the conserved J-encoded phenylalanine. The earlier analysis of about 500 of the donors excluded sequences that lacked an unambiguous match to a single V gene segment. An earlier analysis of under 750 of the donors called V segments functional above 56.7% productive rearrangements and segregating when the between-donor standard deviation exceeded 5%. To diagnose cytomegalovirus status from the catalog of TCR beta chain sequences, a statistical classification framework was built. In a later analysis, V and J genes were assigned by comparing TCR nucleotide sequences against IMGT/GENE-DB human TR gene sequences. In a later analysis, CDR3 sequences and most-parsimonious VDJ recombination scenarios were assigned using the TCRdist pipeline. In a later analysis, each TCR beta chain was defined by its CDR3 amino acid sequence together with its V-gene family, and reads without a unique V-gene family were excluded. To address suspected cross-contamination and a sequencing artifact, a later analysis removed 450 to 700 highly shared, low-generation-probability nucleotide sequences. In a later analysis, a clonal expansion index for each public chain was calculated from normalized within-repertoire ranks of inferred template counts. In a later analysis, generation probabilities were computed using a VDJ recombination model fitted to out-of-frame rearrangements, and the results were checked against IGoR. Hypergeometric tests were used in a later analysis to score TCR-TCR, TCR-HLA and TCR-CMV co-occurrence, with a repertoire-size bias correction applied to the TCR pairs. False discovery rates were estimated in a later analysis by permuting HLA or CMV assignments 20 times. A later analysis grouped co-occurring TCRs with DBSCAN, adding TCRdist sequence similarity when clustering within HLA-allele-positive subsets. For co-occurrence clustering, repertoires with fewer than 30,000 or more than 120,000 public chains were excluded, along with roughly 5 repertoires with anomalous nucleotide sharing. TCRdb provides this immuneACCESS table in a form limited to in-frame rearrangements. Some clones are lacking; in checked studies, under half of them reflect an unresolved V gene, and why the rest are absent is not known. The DNA gave D and trimming, while V, J and clone size come from that table. This sample's table lists tens of thousands of clones. The ten largest account for 9% to 15% of the sample.

The specimen sequenced was PBMCs. Recombination linked TRBV6-1 to TRBJ2-7, and perhaps TRBD2 as D gene, on 7 matching bases. This TCR was recovered from a woman in her thirties in good health and CMV-seropositive. The CDR3 loop reads CASSEWGGTYEQYF. The bases are TGTGCCAGCAGTGAATGGGGGGGCACCTACGAGCAGTACTTC.